The 29 T cell receptor beta chains reported below all come from one sample, sequenced in a study of blood T cell repertoires in COVID-19. Using immunoSEQ multiplex PCR, the repertoire was profiled, and TCRdb retains in-frame clones only, with some absent. The sample includes 350,000 or so clones, around nine tenths seen only once; the top ten take 3.5% to 4%. Material: peripheral blood. The receptors shown here come from a woman aged 55-70 years with COVID-19, enrolled during active disease.

The chain links TRBV6-5 to TRBJ2-2; possibly TRBD1 for D (6 bases). This CDR3 spans 13 amino acids. V dropped 6 bases and J dropped 5 bases, with 10 bases sitting between them. The V gene's germline CDR1 is MNHEY and CDR2 SVGAGI. DNA of the CDR3: TGTGCCAGCAGGGCCAGGGGAACCGGGGAGCTGTTTTTT. Its translation: CASRARGTGELFF.

The chain links TRBV2 to TRBJ1-1, with 10 bases lining up with TRBD1. The CDR3 has 14 amino acids. The trim removed 7 bases at V and 3 bases at J, leaving 5 bases unmatched. Germline V gene sequence: CDR1 SNHLY, CDR2 FYNNEI. CDR3 region: CASNGDRGYTEAFF. The CDR3 DNA reads TGTGCCAGCAATGGGGACAGGGGTTACACTGAAGCTTTCTTT.

The V call is TRBV18, the J call TRBJ2-5; 8 bases line up with TRBD1. V lost 4 bases, J lost 5 bases, and 6 bases stayed unmatched. Germline V gene lookup returns CDR1 KGHSH and CDR2 LQKENI. This CDR3 region has 14 residues. The CDR3 reads CASSQGTGRETQYF. Written as DNA, the CDR3 is TGTGCCAGCTCACAAGGGACAGGTCGCGAGACCCAGTACTTC. The entire variable domain, with the rest obtained from reference TRBV18 and TRBJ2-5, is as follows: NAGVMQNPRHLVRRRGQEARLRCSPMKGHSHVYWYRQLPEEGLKFMVYLQKENIIDESGMPKERFSAEFPKEGPSILRIQQVVRGDSAAYFCASSQGTGRETQYFGPGTRLLVL.

This chain connects TRBV1 to TRBJ2-2; TRBD1 is taken as the D call from the table, unchecked against the DNA. TRBV1 represents a pseudogene. The CDR3 loop spans 13 amino acids. The CDR3 loop reads CTSSETGREELFF. In DNA, the CDR3 is TGCACCAGCAGCGAGACAGGGCGAGAGGAGCTGTTTTTT.

The chain is built from TRBV4-1 and TRBJ1-1, with a tentative D call TRBD1 (6 bases). The CDR3 totals 15 residues. V lost 3 bases to trimming and J lost 0 bases, with 11 bases between them. CDR1 is MGHRA and CDR2 is YSYEKL in the germline V gene. The CDR3 coding sequence is TGCGCCAGCAGCCAGGAAGGGGGGGTGAACACTGAAGCTTTCTTT. It codes for CASSQEGGVNTEAFF.

The DNA of the CDR3 is TGTGCCAGAAGCTCTCGAGGGGGATACACTGAAGCTTTCTTT. Translating gives CARSSRGGYTEAFF. The chain combines TRBV5-3 with TRBJ1-1; possibly TRBD1 for D (6 bases). TRBV5-3 is assigned to the ORF class and has an uncertain function. The CDR3 length is 14 residues. Trimming removed 3 bases at V and 3 bases at J, with 12 bases between.

This clone was seen once. The chain combines TRBV19 with TRBJ1-2; the match to TRBD1 covers 7 bases. CDR1 is LNHDA, CDR2 SQIVND, per germline (reference sequence). V was clipped by 5 bases and J by 5 bases; unmatched bases: 8. This CDR3 comprises 14 residues. In DNA, the CDR3 is TGTGCCAGTAGTTCCCGACAGGGCGGGTATGGCTACACCTTC. It yields the protein CASSSRQGGYGYTF.

V is TRBV28 and J is TRBJ1-6, with 7 bases that match TRBD1. Trimming removed 6 bases from V and 3 bases from J; junction bases left unmatched: 5. The CDR3 is made up of 15 amino acids. Germline CDR1 reads MDHEN; CDR2 reads SYDVKM. CDR3 DNA: TGTGCCAGCAGCAACCGGGACAGCTATAATTCACCCCTCCACTTT. Its protein product is CASSNRDSYNSPLHF.

The chain joins TRBV2 to TRBJ1-5; 8 bases are a match to TRBD1. CDR1 is SNHLY and CDR2 is FYNNEI in the germline V gene. V dropped 7 bases and J dropped 0; count of bases not matched to a gene: 8. This CDR3 contains 16 residues. CDR3 coding DNA: TGTGCCAGCACCGCACAGGGGGGAAATAGCAATCAGCCCCAGCATTTT. Translation: CASTAQGGNSNQPQHF.

The chain joins TRBV4-2 to TRBJ2-7; D is undetermined. The V end was cut by 1 base, the J end by 0 bases, with 10 bases between. The germline gives CDR1 LGHNA, CDR2 YNFKEQ. The CDR3 loop spans 15 amino acids. CDR3 loop: CASSQVVRSSYEQYF. The CDR3 DNA reads TGTGCCAGCAGCCAAGTCGTTAGAAGCTCCTACGAGCAGTACTTC.

V usage is TRBV7-9 and J usage is TRBJ1-3; 8 nucleotides line up with TRBD1. CDR1 and CDR2 (germline): SEHNR, FQNEAQ (reference sequence). V gave up 4 bases and J gave up 0 bases; unmatched junction bases: 2. This CDR3 comprises 15 residues. The CDR3 sequence is CASSYRGGSGNTIYF. The DNA of the CDR3 is TGTGCCAGCAGCTACAGGGGGGGCTCTGGAAACACCATATATTTT.

The V call is TRBV27, the J call TRBJ2-2, with a tentative D call TRBD2 (6 bases). The V and J ends lost 1 base and 5 bases respectively, with 11 bases between them. Germline loops: CDR1 MNHEY, CDR2 SMNVEV (reference sequence). This CDR3 is 15 amino acids long. The CDR3 reads CASSLWAGGTGELFF. The CDR3 coding sequence is TGTGCCAGCAGTTTATGGGCTGGGGGGACCGGGGAGCTGTTTTTT.

In DNA form, the CDR3 reads TGTGCCTGGAGCGGACAGCCGAACACTGAAGCTTTCTTT. This codes for CAWSGQPNTEAFF. The chain links TRBV30 to TRBJ1-1; D is perhaps TRBD1 (6 bases). The length of the CDR3 is 13 residues. Looked up from germline, CDR1 is GTSNPN and CDR2 is SVGIG (reference sequence). Trimming removed 3 bases at V and 1 base at J, with 9 bases between.

The V and J genes are TRBV7-9 and TRBJ1-2, with D uncertain. The CDR3 is 14 amino acids. Per germline, CDR1 SEHNR and CDR2 FQNEAQ (reference sequence). V lost 4 bases and J lost 4, with 13 bases in between. The CDR3 DNA is TGTGCCAGCAGCTACCAACAACCCGCCTATGGCTACACCTTC. Translating gives CASSYQQPAYGYTF.

This sequence joins TRBV28 and TRBJ1-3, with D unclear. The germline V and J ends were trimmed by 6 bases and 0 bases, with 9 bases remaining between them. Germline CDR1 is MDHEN and CDR2 is SYDVKM. The CDR3 totals 14 residues. The CDR3 loop reads CASSPIGSGNTIYF. For the CDR3, the DNA is TGTGCCAGCAGCCCAATCGGCTCTGGAAACACCATATATTTT.

This chain connects TRBV14 to TRBJ2-5; D unresolved. CDR1 and CDR2 from the germline V gene are SGHDN and FVKESK. Trimming stripped 0 bases from V and 9 bases from J, with 11 bases between. This CDR3 is built from 13 residues. The CDR3 DNA sequence: TGTGCCAGCAGCCAAGAGGGCCAACTGGCCCAGTACTTC. The encoded protein is CASSQEGQLAQYF.

This chain joins TRBV7-6 and TRBJ1-2; D gene unclear. Between the trimmed V and J ends, which lost 1 base and 1 base, there was a span of 13 bases. Germline V gives CDR1 SGHVS, CDR2 FNYEAQ. CDR3 size: 16 residues. The CDR3 protein is CASSLGAARLNYGYTF. CDR3 bases: TGTGCCAGCAGCTTAGGAGCAGCCAGGCTTAACTATGGCTACACCTTC.

This clone was picked up one time. This chain uses TRBV5-8 with TRBJ2-7; 10 nucleotides match TRBD1. V dropped 5 bases and J dropped 0; count of bases not matched to a gene: 2. The germline CDR1 and CDR2 sequences are SGHTS and YDEGEE. The CDR3 covers 14 residues. CDR3 nucleotide sequence: TGTGCCAGCAGGAGGACAGGGGGCTCCTACGAGCAGTACTTC. Encoded protein: CASRRTGGSYEQYF. The full variable domain, its missing parts supplied by reference TRBV5-8 and TRBJ2-7, is EAGVTQSPTHLIKTRGQQATLRCSPISGHTSVYWYQQALGLGLQFLLWYDEGEERNRGNFPPRFSGRQFPNYSSELNVNALELEDSALYLCASRRTGGSYEQYFGPGTRLTVT.

The chain employs TRBV19 and TRBJ1-6, with 9 bases identical to TRBD1. This CDR3 has 17 amino acids. J gave up 10 bases and V 6 bases, and 16 bases lay outside the gene matches. Germline loops: CDR1 LNHDA, CDR2 SQIVND (reference sequence). CDR3 residues: CASSSGGQDRGRSPLHF. CDR3 DNA: TGTGCCAGTAGCTCCGGCGGGCAGGACAGGGGACGCTCACCCCTCCACTTT.

This chain connects TRBV3-1 (or the pseudogene TRBV3-2) to TRBJ2-7; 11 nucleotides match TRBD1. The germline gives CDR1 LGHDT, CDR2 YNNKEL (reference sequence). CDR3 size: 16 residues. The J segment lost 5 bases and the V segment lost 1 base, leaving 7 bases of the junction unmatched. CDR3: CASSQVAGQGVDEQYF. The CDR3 nucleotides are TGTGCCAGCAGCCAAGTGGCGGGACAGGGGGTCGACGAGCAGTACTTC.

CDR3 sequence (DNA): TGTGCCAGCAGTTTTACCTCAGGTGGGGCTCCATCCGAACAGTTCTTC. Translating it yields CASSFTSGGAPSEQFF. V gene TRBV7-2 combines with J gene TRBJ2-1; maybe TRBD1 (5 bases). This CDR3 region has 16 residues. CDR1 and CDR2 from the germline V gene are SGHTA and FQGNSA. The V and J ends lost 6 bases and 13 bases respectively, with 28 bases between them.

The chain couples TRBV29-1 to TRBJ1-1; D gene unclear. Germline lookup yields CDR1 SQVTM and CDR2 ANQGSEA. The CDR3 is made up of 11 amino acids. The V end was cut by 4 bases, the J end by 0 bases, with 3 bases between. This CDR3 reads CSVALNTEAFF. For the CDR3, the DNA is TGCAGCGTTGCCTTGAACACTGAAGCTTTCTTT.

The rearrangement uses TRBV5-3 and TRBJ1-2; D is perhaps TRBD1 (5 bases). TRBV5-3 is placed among ORFs of uncertain function. The V gene lost 1 base and the J gene lost 0 bases, with 10 bases spanning the gap. This CDR3 spans 15 amino acids. CDR3 in DNA: TGTGCCAGAAGCTTGTTCCAGGGATCTAACTATGGCTACACCTTC. This gives the protein CARSLFQGSNYGYTF.

The rearrangement links TRBV28 to TRBJ1-4; a possible D gene is TRBD1 (5 bases). V was trimmed by 5 bases and J by 8 bases, leaving 18 bases between them. This CDR3 spans 15 amino acids. Germline values: CDR1 MDHEN, CDR2 SYDVKM. The DNA for the CDR3 is TGTGCCAGCAGTCCTCGTGGGGCAGGATGGGAAAAACTGTTTTTT. Its translation: CASSPRGAGWEKLFF.

The chain carries TRBV6-6 and TRBJ1-3; TRBD1 aligns across 8 bases. Germline values: CDR1 MNHNY, CDR2 SVGAGI (reference sequence). The CDR3 covers 16 residues. V lost 0 bases to trimming and J lost 4 bases; unmatched junction nucleotides: 5. As DNA, the CDR3 is TGTGCCAGCAGTTACTCCGGACAGGGTTCAGGAAACACCATATATTTT. Protein: CASSYSGQGSGNTIYF.

V usage is TRBV11-3 and J usage is TRBJ2-1; TRBD1 agrees at 9 bases. The V gene's germline CDR1 is SGHNT and CDR2 YENEEA. V dropped 5 bases and J dropped 8; count of bases not matched to a gene: 7. The CDR3 spans 14 residues. CDR3: CASSPGQGRDEQFF. CDR3 bases: TGTGCCAGCAGCCCGGGACAGGGACGCGATGAGCAGTTCTTC.

CDR3 coding DNA: TGTGCCAGCTCACCCCGCGGACAGGGTGACCACGAGCAGTACTTC. Protein product: CASSPRGQGDHEQYF. V and J are TRBV18 and TRBJ2-7, with 8 bases aligning to TRBD1. CDR3 length equals 15 residues. The J segment lost 5 bases and the V segment lost 3 bases, leaving 9 bases of the junction unmatched. CDR1 is KGHSH, CDR2 LQKENI, per germline.

CDR3 protein: CASRVSGGNTIYF. The CDR3 bases are TGCGCCAGCAGGGTGTCCGGGGGAAACACCATATATTTT. The rearrangement joins TRBV5-1 to TRBJ1-3; D remains ambiguous. Per germline, CDR1 SGHRS and CDR2 YFSETQ. V lost 5 bases to trimming and J lost 4 bases, with 10 bases between them. This CDR3 comprises 13 residues.

This chain uses TRBV7-2 with TRBJ2-7; D might be TRBD2 (7 bases). The CDR3 is 16 residues long. The V and J ends lost 3 bases and 3 bases respectively, with 18 bases between them. CDR1 and CDR2 (germline): SGHTA, FQGNSA. CDR3 coding DNA: TGTGCCAGCAGCTTCGACCGGCGGGGGCGCCTCTACGAGCAGTACTTC. Protein sequence: CASSFDRRGRLYEQYF.